Listed below are T cell receptor beta chains from one sample, sequenced in a study of shared clonotypes between healthy human individuals. The table came from immunoSEQ multiplex PCR; TCRdb's copy has only in-frame clones and leaves some out. The table lists approximately 2.5 million clones, 93% of them singletons. The sequencing sample was made of naive CD4+ T cells from PBMCs. Receptors were obtained from a man younger than 35 in good health. Some clones in this sample may be carry-over from other donors' samples. Both conserved end residues are part of each CDR3. D genes are given only for firm matches. Only part of the rows carry a size: once, few, many, or a class if the clone is expanded.

v_gene	d_gene	j_gene	abundance	CDR3nt	CDR3aa
TRBV5-4	-	TRBJ1-4	-	TGTGCCAGCAGCCAAGGTTCCAATGAAAAACTGTTTTTT	CASSQGSNEKLFF
TRBV28	TRBD1	TRBJ1-1	few	TGTGCCAGCAGTCCTAACAGGGGCCGCCCAGCTTTCTTT	CASSPNRGRPAFF
TRBV11-2	-	TRBJ2-7	-	TGTGCCAGCAGCTTAGGGAGATCCTACGAGCAGTACTTC	CASSLGRSYEQYF
TRBV25-1	TRBD1	TRBJ1-4	few	TGTGCCACGGGTGACAGGGGCGTAGCAACTAATGAAAAACTGTTTTTT	CATGDRGVATNEKLFF
TRBV25-1	-	TRBJ2-2	-	TGTGCCGGGTCTTCCCCCTACACCGGGGAGCTGTTTTTT	CAGSSPYTGELFF
TRBV9	TRBD2	TRBJ2-7	once	TGTGCCAGCAGCGGAGGGACTAGCGGGAGATACGAGCAGTACTTC	CASSGGTSGRYEQYF
TRBV20-1	TRBD1	TRBJ2-7	once	TGCAGTGCAACCCGACAGGGGCAGTACTTC	CSATRQGQYF
TRBV2	-	TRBJ2-1	-	TGTGCCAGCCGTTTTGGGGTTGAGCAGTTCTTC	CASRFGVEQFF
TRBV11-2	-	TRBJ2-7	-	TGTGCCAGCAGCCTCGACTCTCGCGGCTCCTACGAGCAGTACTTC	CASSLDSRGSYEQYF
TRBV18	-	TRBJ2-5	-	TGTGCCAGCTCGAAACAGACGGTACGAGAGACCCAGTACTTC	CASSKQTVRETQYF
TRBV11-2	-	TRBJ2-7	once	TGTGCCAGCAGCTTCCATTACGGCAGGAGCTCCTACGAGCAGTACTTC	CASSFHYGRSSYEQYF
TRBV5-8	-	TRBJ1-4	once	TGTGCCAGCAGCTTGTTGGGGGAGGGTTATGAAAAACTGTTTTTT	CASSLLGEGYEKLFF
TRBV6-4	-	TRBJ1-1	-	TGTGCCAGCAGTGACCGGGGCGGCACTGAAGCTTTCTTT	CASSDRGGTEAFF
TRBV30	-	TRBJ2-7	-	TGTGCCTGGAGCGCAAACTACGAGCAGTACTTC	CAWSANYEQYF
TRBV28	-	TRBJ2-1	-	TGTGCCAGCAGTTTTGTTTTCGTATGGGGGAAACGGGGTGAGCAGTTCTTC	CASSFVFVWGKRGEQFF
TRBV7-3	TRBD2	TRBJ2-7	-	TGTGCCAGCAGCTCTTTAGCGGGAAGCTCCTACGAGCAGTACTTC	CASSSLAGSSYEQYF
TRBV6-5	TRBD1	TRBJ2-7	-	TGTGCCAGCAGCCTCCGGGACAGGGAATACGAGCAGTACTTC	CASSLRDREYEQYF
TRBV4-1	TRBD2	TRBJ2-1	-	TGCGCCAGCAGCCATGTAGGAAGGGCTAGCGGAAACAATGAGCAGTTCTTC	CASSHVGRASGNNEQFF
TRBV27	-	TRBJ2-3	-	TGTGCCAGCAGTTCCTTATTCTCTAGCACAGATACGCAGTATTTT	CASSSLFSSTDTQYF